The 11 T cell receptor beta chains in this list originate from one sample, sequenced in a study of cytomegalovirus exposure and HLA in healthy donors. The PCR used 60 Vbeta and 13 Jbeta primers. Sequencing used immunoSEQ multiplex PCR; TCRdb keeps in-frame clones, though not all of them. The sample carries some 190,000 clones, approximately 80% recorded once. Sequenced: PBMCs. The receptors shown here come from a woman aged 40-49 years in good health and CMV-seronegative.

CDR3 nucleotides: TGTGCCAGCAGCTTGGGCGGGGGAGGGCGTTTGTACAATGAGCAGTTCTTC. Translated: CASSLGGGGRLYNEQFF. The gene calls are TRBV5-4 and TRBJ2-1, with 7 nucleotides matching TRBD2. This CDR3 spans 17 amino acids. Losses at the gene ends were 0 bases for V and 4 bases for J; bases not matched to a gene: 10. In germline, CDR1 is SGHNT, CDR2 YYREEE (reference sequence).

V and J are TRBV4-3 and TRBJ2-5; D perhaps matches TRBD2 (6 bases). The germline CDR1 and CDR2 sequences are LGHNA and YSLEER. V was pared by 0 bases and J by 7 bases, with 27 bases between. The CDR3 runs to 19 residues. CDR3 region: CASSQDHVGGTAWGWTQYF. CDR3 coding DNA: TGCGCCAGCAGCCAAGATCATGTTGGGGGGACGGCGTGGGGTTGGACCCAGTACTTC.

This rearrangement joins TRBV6-5 to TRBJ2-7; 11 bases agree with TRBD2. Trimming at V came to 7 bases and at J to 0 bases, leaving 5 bases not matched to a gene. CDR3 length: 15 residues. Per germline, CDR1 MNHEY and CDR2 SVGAGI. The CDR3 region is CASMIAGGSSYEQYF. Here the CDR3 DNA reads TGTGCCAGCATGATAGCGGGAGGGAGCTCCTACGAGCAGTACTTC.

The V gene is TRBV9, the J gene TRBJ1-2; TRBD1 aligns across 8 bases. The V gene's germline CDR1 is SGDLS and CDR2 YYNGEE. The CDR3 is 18 amino acids. V shed 5 bases and J 1 base; nucleotides not matched to a gene: 16. The CDR3 region is CASSAGPPTGVVNYGYTF. CDR3 sequence (DNA): TGTGCCAGCAGTGCAGGCCCACCGACAGGGGTAGTTAACTATGGCTACACCTTC.

The genes are TRBV7-6 and TRBJ2-3; tentatively, D is TRBD1 (6 bases). The CDR3 has 15 residues. With 1 base removed from V and 1 base from J, the gap between germline ends came to 9 bases. CDR1 is SGHVS and CDR2 is FNYEAQ in the germline V gene. The chain's CDR3 is CASSLGGGRTDTQYF. As DNA, the CDR3 is TGTGCCAGCAGCTTAGGTGGGGGCCGCACAGATACGCAGTATTTT.

This clone has a handful of counts. The chain couples TRBV23-1 to TRBJ2-3, with 12 bases identical to TRBD1. TRBV23-1 is an ORF for which the function is uncertain. V trimming: 0 bases; J trimming: 9 bases; junction bases outside the gene matches: 10. This CDR3 comprises 17 residues. This CDR3 is CASSQSKGTGGRGTQYF. The CDR3 DNA follows: TGCGCCAGCAGTCAATCGAAAGGGACAGGGGGCCGAGGGACGCAGTATTTT.

This chain's CDR3 is CASSTTSGSPSYEQYF. CDR3 coding DNA: TGTGCCAGCAGTACGACTAGCGGGAGTCCTTCCTACGAGCAGTACTTC. The rearrangement links TRBV6-6 to TRBJ2-7; 12 bases align to TRBD2. V lost 5 bases, J lost 1 base, and 6 bases stayed unmatched. Germline-derived CDR1 and CDR2 are MNHNY and SVGAGI (reference sequence). The length of the CDR3 is 16 residues.

V gene TRBV18 combines with J gene TRBJ2-2, with 8 nucleotides matching TRBD1. With V trimmed by 3 bases and J by 0 bases, 3 bases remained unmatched. Germline CDR1 reads KGHSH; CDR2 reads LQKENI. The CDR3 contains 16 residues. The CDR3 here is CASSPRDRTNTGELFF. CDR3 DNA sequence: TGTGCCAGCTCACCCAGGGACAGGACGAACACCGGGGAGCTGTTTTTT. Full variable domain (remainder filled in from reference TRBV18 and TRBJ2-2): NAGVMQNPRHLVRRRGQEARLRCSPMKGHSHVYWYRQLPEEGLKFMVYLQKENIIDESGMPKERFSAEFPKEGPSILRIQQVVRGDSAAYFCASSPRDRTNTGELFFGEGSRLTVL.

This chain uses TRBV30 with TRBJ1-6; D call uncertain. V was shortened by 2 bases and J by 7 bases, with 9 bases between the two germline ends. Germline V lookup: CDR1 GTSNPN, CDR2 SVGIG (reference sequence). This CDR3 is built from 13 residues. The CDR3 loop is CAWSLTSNSPLHF. As DNA, the CDR3 is TGTGCCTGGAGTCTTACTTCCAATTCACCCCTCCACTTT. Together with reference TRBV30 and TRBJ1-6, the CDR3 gives the full variable domain: SQTIHQWPATLVQPVGSPLSLECTVEGTSNPNLYWYRQAAGRGLQLLFYSVGIGQISSEVPQNLSASRPQDRQFILSSKKLLLSDSGFYLCAWSLTSNSPLHFGNGTRLTVT.

The chain employs TRBV13 and TRBJ1-1; TRBD1 aligns across 7 bases. This CDR3 is 12 amino acids long. Germline V CDR1 and CDR2: PRHDT, FYEKMQ (reference sequence). The J segment lost 11 bases and the V segment lost 4 bases, leaving 7 bases of the junction unmatched. The CDR3 bases are TGTGCCAGCAGCTCGCCACAGGGGCGGGCTTTCTTT. Its translation: CASSSPQGRAFF.

The chain recombines TRBV5-1 with TRBJ1-1; D gene unclear. V shed 4 bases and J shed 3 bases, with 16 bases lying between them. This CDR3 has 15 residues. Germline CDR1 and CDR2: SGHRS and YFSETQ. The CDR3 DNA reads TGCGCCAGCAGCAGCTCTCGGCCCGGGGACACTGAAGCTTTCTTT. Its translation is CASSSSRPGDTEAFF. Variable domain in full (rest from reference TRBV5-1 and TRBJ1-1): KAGVTQTPRYLIKTRGQQVTLSCSPISGHRSVSWYQQTPGQGLQFLFEYFSETQRNKGNFPGRFSGRQFSNSRSEMNVSTLELGDSALYLCASSSSRPGDTEAFFGQGTRLTVV.